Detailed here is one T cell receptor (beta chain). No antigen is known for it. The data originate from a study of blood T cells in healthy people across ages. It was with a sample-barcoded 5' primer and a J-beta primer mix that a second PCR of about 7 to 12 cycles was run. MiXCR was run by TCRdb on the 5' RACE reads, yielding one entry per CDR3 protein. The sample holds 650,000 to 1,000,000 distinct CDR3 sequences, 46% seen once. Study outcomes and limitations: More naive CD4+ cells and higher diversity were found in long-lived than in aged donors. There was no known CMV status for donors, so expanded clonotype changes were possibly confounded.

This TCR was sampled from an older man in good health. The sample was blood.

For the CDR3, the DNA is TGTGCCAGCAGCCACCGTAGCGGGGTGGTGAGGGCCCAGTACTTC. This encodes CASSHRSGVVRAQYF. The rearrangement uses TRBV7-2 and TRBJ2-7, with 8 bases lining up with TRBD2. Germline-derived CDR1 and CDR2 are SGHTA and FQGNSA. V lost 5 bases and J lost 10; bases outside the gene matches: 16. The CDR3 length is 15 residues.